Listed below are T cell receptor beta chains from one sample, sequenced in a study of T cells in localized non-small cell lung cancer. The data were produced by immunoSEQ multiplex PCR, yet TCRdb's version contains in-frame clones alone and is incomplete. The sample lists over 55,000 clones, around 90% occurring once. The sequences come from peripheral blood, collected before any cancer treatment. The source of these receptors is a woman aged 35-75 years with stage I lung adenocarcinoma. The CDR3 runs from the conserved cysteine through the conserved F or W. A D gene is named only where the DNA matches it firmly. Expanded clones are given a class, and other clones once, few, many or no size at all.

V gene: TRBV19
clone size: -
J gene: TRBJ1-1
D gene: TRBD1
CDR3 protein: CASSRGQGMNTEAFF
CDR3 DNA: TGTGCCAGTAGTAGGGGACAGGGTATGAACACTGAAGCTTTCTTT

V gene: TRBV19
clone size: -
J gene: TRBJ2-5
D gene: TRBD1
CDR3 protein: CASTQTGGAETQYF
CDR3 DNA: TGTGCCAGTACCCAGACAGGGGGCGCAGAGACCCAGTACTTC

V gene: TRBV6-5
clone size: -
J gene: TRBJ2-7
D gene: -
CDR3 protein: CASTPAFKRDEQYF
CDR3 DNA: TGTGCCAGCACCCCAGCCTTCAAAAGGGACGAGCAGTACTTC

V gene: TRBV5-1
clone size: -
J gene: TRBJ1-2
D gene: TRBD1
CDR3 protein: CASSSGTDPVYGYTF
CDR3 DNA: TGCGCCAGCAGCTCCGGGACAGATCCTGTCTATGGCTACACCTTC

V gene: TRBV9
clone size: -
J gene: TRBJ2-3
D gene: TRBD2
CDR3 protein: CASRPTSGNTDTQYF
CDR3 DNA: TGTGCCAGCAGGCCGACTAGCGGGAATACAGATACGCAGTATTTT

V gene: TRBV19
clone size: -
J gene: TRBJ1-1
D gene: -
CDR3 protein: CASTPWGAIGTEAFF
CDR3 DNA: TGTGCCAGTACCCCCTGGGGGGCAATCGGCACTGAAGCTTTCTTT

V gene: TRBV6-5
clone size: once
J gene: TRBJ1-1
D gene: -
CDR3 protein: CASSYVRAITEAFF
CDR3 DNA: TGTGCCAGCAGTTACGTCAGGGCGATCACTGAAGCTTTCTTT

V gene: TRBV10-2
clone size: -
J gene: TRBJ1-2
D gene: -
CDR3 protein: CASTQGTNYGYTF
CDR3 DNA: TGCGCCAGCACGCAGGGAACTAACTATGGCTACACCTTC

V gene: TRBV13
clone size: -
J gene: TRBJ2-3
D gene: -
CDR3 protein: CASRSGGTDTQYF
CDR3 DNA: TGTGCCAGCAGATCAGGGGGCACAGATACGCAGTATTTT

V gene: TRBV6-6
clone size: -
J gene: TRBJ1-5
D gene: -
CDR3 protein: CASSYSIGGTQPQHF
CDR3 DNA: TGTGCCAGCAGTTACTCGATTGGGGGCACTCAGCCCCAGCATTTT

V gene: TRBV18
clone size: once
J gene: TRBJ2-7
D gene: -
CDR3 protein: CASSRDALSYEQYF
CDR3 DNA: TGTGCCAGCTCCCGGGACGCCCTGTCCTACGAGCAGTACTTC

V gene: TRBV25-1
clone size: -
J gene: TRBJ2-3
D gene: TRBD1
CDR3 protein: CASSERGRGLVDTQYF
CDR3 DNA: TGTGCCAGCAGTGAAAGGGGCAGGGGGCTGGTAGATACGCAGTATTTT

V gene: TRBV11-2
clone size: -
J gene: TRBJ2-1
D gene: -
CDR3 protein: CASSAGTTKNNEQFF
CDR3 DNA: TGTGCCAGCAGCGCCGGGACAACGAAAAACAATGAGCAGTTCTTC

V gene: TRBV20-1
clone size: -
J gene: TRBJ2-1
D gene: -
CDR3 protein: CSARVLDEQFF
CDR3 DNA: TGCAGTGCTAGAGTATTAGATGAGCAGTTCTTC

V gene: TRBV19
clone size: -
J gene: TRBJ2-3
D gene: TRBD1
CDR3 protein: CASSSRTGLSDTQYF
CDR3 DNA: TGTGCCAGTAGCTCCAGGACAGGGCTTTCAGATACGCAGTATTTT

V gene: TRBV11-2
clone size: -
J gene: TRBJ2-7
D gene: -
CDR3 protein: CASSFNSPYEQYF
CDR3 DNA: TGTGCCAGCAGCTTTAACAGTCCCTACGAGCAGTACTTC

V gene: TRBV6-1
clone size: -
J gene: TRBJ2-1
D gene: TRBD1
CDR3 protein: CASSVGQGTYNEQFF
CDR3 DNA: TGTGCCAGCAGTGTGGGACAGGGGACGTACAATGAGCAGTTCTTC

V gene: TRBV27
clone size: -
J gene: TRBJ1-1
D gene: -
CDR3 protein: CARGQTWNTEAFF
CDR3 DNA: TGTGCCAGGGGCCAAACCTGGAACACTGAAGCTTTCTTT

V gene: TRBV5-1
clone size: -
J gene: TRBJ2-3
D gene: -
CDR3 protein: CASRASTDTQYF
CDR3 DNA: TGCGCCAGCAGAGCTAGCACAGATACGCAGTATTTT

V gene: TRBV7-3
clone size: -
J gene: TRBJ1-2
D gene: -
CDR3 protein: CASSPTKTGPGYTF
CDR3 DNA: TGTGCCAGCAGCCCAACCAAGACAGGACCTGGCTACACCTTC

V gene: TRBV28
clone size: -
J gene: TRBJ2-7
D gene: TRBD2
CDR3 protein: CASSGRFEQYF
CDR3 DNA: TGTGCCAGCAGCGGGAGGTTCGAGCAGTACTTC

V gene: TRBV28
clone size: once
J gene: TRBJ1-3
D gene: TRBD1
CDR3 protein: CASSFSDRATGNTIYF
CDR3 DNA: TGTGCCAGCAGTTTCTCCGACAGGGCAACTGGAAACACCATATATTTT

V gene: TRBV6-1
clone size: -
J gene: TRBJ2-1
D gene: TRBD2
CDR3 protein: CASTPSGPHGEQFF
CDR3 DNA: TGTGCCAGCACTCCTAGCGGCCCCCATGGTGAGCAGTTCTTC

V gene: TRBV5-5
clone size: -
J gene: TRBJ1-3
D gene: -
CDR3 protein: CASSLGVSSTIYF
CDR3 DNA: TGTGCCAGCAGCTTGGGGGTGTCAAGCACCATATATTTT

V gene: TRBV19
clone size: -
J gene: TRBJ2-5
D gene: -
CDR3 protein: CASSITPLPKGVANQETQYF
CDR3 DNA: TGTGCCAGTAGTATCACCCCCCTACCCAAGGGAGTGGCGAACCAAGAGACCCAGTACTTC

V gene: TRBV25-1
clone size: -
J gene: TRBJ2-1
D gene: TRBD2
CDR3 protein: CASTSWTSGNEQFF
CDR3 DNA: TGTGCCAGCACTTCCTGGACTAGCGGCAATGAGCAGTTCTTC

V gene: TRBV28
clone size: -
J gene: TRBJ1-4
D gene: TRBD1
CDR3 protein: CASSLRDRAIGKLFF
CDR3 DNA: TGTGCCAGCAGCCTGAGGGACAGGGCAATAGGAAAACTGTTTTTT

V gene: TRBV6-5
clone size: -
J gene: TRBJ2-7
D gene: TRBD1
CDR3 protein: CASSYRDRRPYEQYF
CDR3 DNA: TGTGCCAGCAGTTACCGGGACAGACGTCCCTACGAGCAGTACTTC

V gene: TRBV6-5
clone size: once
J gene: TRBJ2-7
D gene: -
CDR3 protein: CASSRTGTNYEQYF
CDR3 DNA: TGTGCCAGCAGTCGTACCGGGACAAACTACGAGCAGTACTTC

V gene: TRBV6-1
clone size: -
J gene: TRBJ2-1
D gene: -
CDR3 protein: CASSEMQGPYNEQFF
CDR3 DNA: TGTGCCAGCAGTGAGATGCAAGGCCCCTACAATGAGCAGTTCTTC

V gene: TRBV20-1
clone size: once
J gene: TRBJ1-1
D gene: -
CDR3 protein: CRARLNTEAFF
CDR3 DNA: TGCAGGGCGAGATTGAACACTGAAGCTTTCTTT

V gene: TRBV6-1
clone size: -
J gene: TRBJ2-3
D gene: -
CDR3 protein: CAGQGGTSTDTQYF
CDR3 DNA: TGTGCCGGCCAAGGGGGGACTAGCACAGATACGCAGTATTTT

V gene: TRBV19
clone size: -
J gene: TRBJ2-1
D gene: -
CDR3 protein: CACQTAANEQFF
CDR3 DNA: TGTGCCTGCCAGACAGCTGCCAATGAGCAGTTCTTC

V gene: TRBV7-2
clone size: -
J gene: TRBJ1-1
D gene: -
CDR3 protein: CASSLRNLGGLNTEAFF
CDR3 DNA: TGTGCCAGCAGTTTGCGAAATCTGGGAGGGCTGAACACTGAAGCTTTCTTT

V gene: TRBV11-1
clone size: -
J gene: TRBJ1-1
D gene: -
CDR3 protein: CASSSVTLGNTEAFF
CDR3 DNA: TGTGCCAGCAGCTCGGTCACGCTGGGGAACACTGAAGCTTTCTTT

V gene: TRBV27
clone size: -
J gene: TRBJ1-2
D gene: TRBD1
CDR3 protein: CASSLSPGQGDYGYTF
CDR3 DNA: TGTGCCAGCAGTTTATCCCCGGGACAGGGAGACTATGGCTACACCTTC

V gene: TRBV5-6
clone size: -
J gene: TRBJ1-2
D gene: TRBD1
CDR3 protein: CASSSIPGTETYGYTF
CDR3 DNA: TGTGCCAGCAGCTCAATCCCCGGGACAGAGACCTATGGCTACACCTTC

V gene: TRBV30
clone size: -
J gene: TRBJ2-3
D gene: TRBD2
CDR3 protein: CAWSRLAASTDTQYF
CDR3 DNA: TGTGCCTGGAGTCGACTAGCGGCTAGCACAGATACGCAGTATTTT

V gene: TRBV6-5
clone size: -
J gene: TRBJ2-5
D gene: -
CDR3 protein: CASSVWGDQETQYF
CDR3 DNA: TGTGCCAGCAGTGTCTGGGGTGACCAAGAGACCCAGTACTTC

V gene: TRBV2
clone size: -
J gene: TRBJ1-5
D gene: -
CDR3 protein: CASSEATRNQPQHF
CDR3 DNA: TGTGCCAGCAGTGAGGCCACAAGAAATCAGCCCCAGCATTTT

V gene: TRBV6-6
clone size: -
J gene: TRBJ2-7
D gene: TRBD1
CDR3 protein: CASSPRGTGGNEQYF
CDR3 DNA: TGTGCCAGCAGTCCCCGGGGGACAGGGGGCAACGAGCAGTACTTC

V gene: TRBV7-9
clone size: once
J gene: TRBJ2-7
D gene: -
CDR3 protein: CASTSGYEQYF
CDR3 DNA: TGTGCCAGCACCTCGGGTTACGAGCAGTACTTC

V gene: TRBV30
clone size: -
J gene: TRBJ2-5
D gene: TRBD2
CDR3 protein: CAWSSWGGQETQYF
CDR3 DNA: TGTGCCTGGAGTTCCTGGGGGGGCCAAGAGACCCAGTACTTC

V gene: TRBV14
clone size: -
J gene: TRBJ1-4
D gene: -
CDR3 protein: CASSQNTGTEIEKLFF
CDR3 DNA: TGTGCCAGCAGCCAGAATACCGGGACGGAAATTGAAAAACTGTTTTTT

V gene: TRBV15
clone size: -
J gene: TRBJ1-5
D gene: -
CDR3 protein: CATSRGTRNQPQHF
CDR3 DNA: TGTGCCACCAGCAGAGGGACACGCAATCAGCCCCAGCATTTT

V gene: TRBV28
clone size: -
J gene: TRBJ1-3
D gene: -
CDR3 protein: CASKLGAGPGNTIYF
CDR3 DNA: TGTGCCAGCAAACTAGGGGCAGGGCCTGGAAACACCATATATTTT

V gene: TRBV18
clone size: -
J gene: TRBJ1-4
D gene: TRBD1
CDR3 protein: CASSPFGTDNNEKLFF
CDR3 DNA: TGTGCCAGCTCACCCTTTGGGACAGATAATAATGAAAAACTGTTTTTT

V gene: TRBV7-6
clone size: -
J gene: TRBJ2-7
D gene: -
CDR3 protein: CASSLTASYEQYF
CDR3 DNA: TGTGCCAGCAGCTTAACAGCCTCCTACGAGCAGTACTTC

V gene: TRBV4-1
clone size: few
J gene: TRBJ2-1
D gene: TRBD2
CDR3 protein: CASSQDQEVASGDNEQFF
CDR3 DNA: TGCGCCAGCAGCCAAGATCAGGAGGTGGCTAGCGGGGATAATGAGCAGTTCTTC

V gene: TRBV4-2
clone size: few
J gene: TRBJ1-3
D gene: -
CDR3 protein: CASSRIQTTREAGNTIYF
CDR3 DNA: TGTGCCAGCAGCCGAATTCAAACAACACGGGAGGCTGGAAACACCATATATTTT

V gene: TRBV19
clone size: -
J gene: TRBJ2-1
D gene: TRBD1
CDR3 protein: CASSTPGQGSDEQFF
CDR3 DNA: TGTGCCAGTAGTACCCCGGGACAGGGGAGCGATGAGCAGTTCTTC

V gene: TRBV20-1
clone size: -
J gene: TRBJ2-1
D gene: -
CDR3 protein: CSASFYNEQFF
CDR3 DNA: TGCAGTGCTAGCTTCTACAATGAGCAGTTCTTC

V gene: TRBV28
clone size: -
J gene: TRBJ2-7
D gene: -
CDR3 protein: CASSLYGGPPSYEQYF
CDR3 DNA: TGTGCCAGCAGTTTATACGGGGGCCCTCCCTCCTACGAGCAGTACTTC

V gene: TRBV28
clone size: -
J gene: TRBJ1-2
D gene: -
CDR3 protein: CASSLGPDNYGYTF
CDR3 DNA: TGTGCCAGCAGTTTAGGCCCGGACAACTATGGCTACACCTTC

V gene: TRBV18
clone size: -
J gene: TRBJ1-2
D gene: -
CDR3 protein: CASSSSSNYGYTF
CDR3 DNA: TGTGCCAGCTCATCAAGCAGCAACTATGGCTACACCTTC